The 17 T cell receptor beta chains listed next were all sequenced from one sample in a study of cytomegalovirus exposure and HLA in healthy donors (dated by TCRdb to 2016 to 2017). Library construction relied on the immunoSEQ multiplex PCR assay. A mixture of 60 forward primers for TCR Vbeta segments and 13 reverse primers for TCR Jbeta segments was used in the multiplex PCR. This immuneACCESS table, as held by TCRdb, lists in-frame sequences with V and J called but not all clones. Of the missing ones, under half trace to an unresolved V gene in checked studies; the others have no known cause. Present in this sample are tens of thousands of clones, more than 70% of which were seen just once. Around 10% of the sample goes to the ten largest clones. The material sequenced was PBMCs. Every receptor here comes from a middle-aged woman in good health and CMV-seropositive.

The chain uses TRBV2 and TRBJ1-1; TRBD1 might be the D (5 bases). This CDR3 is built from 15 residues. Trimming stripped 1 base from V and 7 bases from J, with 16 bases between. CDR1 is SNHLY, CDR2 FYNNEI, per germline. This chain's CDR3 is CASSEVRGGVGEAFF. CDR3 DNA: TGTGCCAGCAGTGAAGTGAGGGGCGGGGTTGGTGAAGCTTTCTTT.

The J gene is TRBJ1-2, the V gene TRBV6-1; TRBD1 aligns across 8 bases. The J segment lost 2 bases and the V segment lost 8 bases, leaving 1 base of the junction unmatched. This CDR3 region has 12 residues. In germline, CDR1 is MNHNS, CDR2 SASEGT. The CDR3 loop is CASRQGNYGYTF. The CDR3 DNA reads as TGTGCCAGCCGACAGGGGAACTATGGCTACACCTTC.

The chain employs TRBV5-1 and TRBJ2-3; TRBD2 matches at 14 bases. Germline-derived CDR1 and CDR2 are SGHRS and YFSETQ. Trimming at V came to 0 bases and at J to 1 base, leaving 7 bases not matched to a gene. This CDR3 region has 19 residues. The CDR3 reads CASSLGLAGGMSGTDTQYF. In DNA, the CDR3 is TGCGCCAGCAGCTTGGGACTAGCGGGGGGGATGAGCGGCACAGATACGCAGTATTTT.

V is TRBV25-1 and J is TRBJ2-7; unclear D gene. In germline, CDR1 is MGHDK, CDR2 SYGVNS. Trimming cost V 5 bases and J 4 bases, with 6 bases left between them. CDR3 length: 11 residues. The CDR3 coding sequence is TGTGCCAGCAGTCCCGAGTACGAGCAGTACTTC. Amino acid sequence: CASSPEYEQYF.

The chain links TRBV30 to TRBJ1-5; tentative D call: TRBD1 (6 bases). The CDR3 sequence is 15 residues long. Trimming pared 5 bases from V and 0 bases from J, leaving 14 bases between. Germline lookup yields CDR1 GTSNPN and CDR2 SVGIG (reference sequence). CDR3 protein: CAWGEGGYSNQPQHF. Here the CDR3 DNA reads TGTGCCTGGGGGGAGGGGGGATATAGCAATCAGCCCCAGCATTTT.

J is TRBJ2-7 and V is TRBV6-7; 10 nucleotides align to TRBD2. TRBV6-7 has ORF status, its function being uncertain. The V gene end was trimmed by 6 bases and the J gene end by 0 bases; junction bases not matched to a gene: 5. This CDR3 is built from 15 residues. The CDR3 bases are TGTGCCAGCAGGGCCCTAGCGGGGGCCTCCTACGAGCAGTACTTC. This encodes CASRALAGASYEQYF.

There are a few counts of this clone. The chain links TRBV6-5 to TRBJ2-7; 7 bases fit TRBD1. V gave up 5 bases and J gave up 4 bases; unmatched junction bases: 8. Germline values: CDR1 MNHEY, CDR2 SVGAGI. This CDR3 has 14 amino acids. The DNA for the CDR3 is TGTGCCAGCAGTGAAGTGGGACAGACTTACGAGCAGTACTTC. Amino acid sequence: CASSEVGQTYEQYF.

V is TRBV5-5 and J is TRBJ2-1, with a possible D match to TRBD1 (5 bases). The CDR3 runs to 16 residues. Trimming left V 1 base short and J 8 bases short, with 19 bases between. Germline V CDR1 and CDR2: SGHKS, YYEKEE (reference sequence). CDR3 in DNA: TGTGCCAGCAGCTTGAATAGGGGCCAGGTTAACGATGAGCAGTTCTTC. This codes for CASSLNRGQVNDEQFF.

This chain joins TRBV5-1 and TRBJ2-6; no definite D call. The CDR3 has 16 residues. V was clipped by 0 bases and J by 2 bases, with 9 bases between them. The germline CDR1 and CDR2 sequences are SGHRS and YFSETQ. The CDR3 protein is CASSLALEPGANVLTF. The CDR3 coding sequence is TGCGCCAGCAGCTTGGCCCTGGAGCCTGGGGCCAACGTCCTGACTTTC.

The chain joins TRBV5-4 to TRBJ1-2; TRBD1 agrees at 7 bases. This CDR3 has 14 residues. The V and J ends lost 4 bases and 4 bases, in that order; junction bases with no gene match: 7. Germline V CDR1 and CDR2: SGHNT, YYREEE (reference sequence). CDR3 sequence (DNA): TGTGCCAGCAGCCAGGGGGACAGTACCTATGGCTACACCTTC. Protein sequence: CASSQGDSTYGYTF.

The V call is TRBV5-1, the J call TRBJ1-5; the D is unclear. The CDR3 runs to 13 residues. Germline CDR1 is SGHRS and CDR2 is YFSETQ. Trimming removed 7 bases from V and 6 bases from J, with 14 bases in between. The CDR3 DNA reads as TGCGCCAGCTCAGTTGCGGGGAGTCAGCCCCAGCATTTT. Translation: CASSVAGSQPQHF.

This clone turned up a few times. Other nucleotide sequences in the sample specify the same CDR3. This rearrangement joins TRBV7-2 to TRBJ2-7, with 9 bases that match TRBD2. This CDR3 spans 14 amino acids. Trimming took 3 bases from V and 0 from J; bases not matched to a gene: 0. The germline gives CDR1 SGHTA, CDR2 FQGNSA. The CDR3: CASSFSGGSYEQYF. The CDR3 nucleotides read TGTGCCAGCAGCTTTAGCGGGGGCTCCTACGAGCAGTACTTC.

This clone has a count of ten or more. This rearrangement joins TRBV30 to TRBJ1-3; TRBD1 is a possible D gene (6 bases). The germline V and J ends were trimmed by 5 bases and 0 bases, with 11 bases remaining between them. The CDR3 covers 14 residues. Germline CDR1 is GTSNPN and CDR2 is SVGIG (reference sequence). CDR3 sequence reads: CAWARGSSGNTIYF. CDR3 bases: TGTGCCTGGGCGAGGGGGAGCTCTGGAAACACCATATATTTT.

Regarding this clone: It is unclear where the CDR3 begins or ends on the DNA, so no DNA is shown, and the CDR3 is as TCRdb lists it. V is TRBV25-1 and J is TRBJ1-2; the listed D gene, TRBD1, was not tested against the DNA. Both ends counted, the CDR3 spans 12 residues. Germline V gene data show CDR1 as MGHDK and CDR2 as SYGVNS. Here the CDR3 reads CASSAVGRGSIF.

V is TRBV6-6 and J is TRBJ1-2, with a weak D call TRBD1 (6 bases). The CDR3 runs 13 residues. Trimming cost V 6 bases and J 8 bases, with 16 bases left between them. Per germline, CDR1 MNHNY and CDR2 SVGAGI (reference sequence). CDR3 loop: CASRQGYPNGYTF. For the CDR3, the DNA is TGTGCCAGCAGACAGGGATACCCCAACGGCTACACCTTC.

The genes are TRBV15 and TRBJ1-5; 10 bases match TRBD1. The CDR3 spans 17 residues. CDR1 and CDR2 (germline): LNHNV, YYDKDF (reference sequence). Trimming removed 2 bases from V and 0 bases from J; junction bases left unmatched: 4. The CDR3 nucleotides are TGTGCCACCAGCAGACGGGGACAGGGGTATAGCAATCAGCCCCAGCATTTT. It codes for CATSRRGQGYSNQPQHF.

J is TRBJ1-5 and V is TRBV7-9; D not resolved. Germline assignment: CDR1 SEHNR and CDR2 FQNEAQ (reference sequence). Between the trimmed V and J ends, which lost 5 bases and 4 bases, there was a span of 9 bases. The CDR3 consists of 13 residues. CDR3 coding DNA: TGTGCCAGCAGCGTCCGGGAGAATCAGCCCCAGCATTTT. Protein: CASSVRENQPQHF.